Shown below are 25 T cell receptor beta chains from a single sample sequenced in a study of T cells and Merkel cell carcinoma outcomes. Some clones are missing from TCRdb's copy, which holds only in-frame ones; the method was immunoSEQ multiplex PCR. The table lists 660 or so clones, approximately 90% of them singletons. The sequencing input was tumor tissue from Merkel cell carcinoma. The receptor set was obtained from a human donor with Merkel cell carcinoma.

The chain links TRBV5-1 to TRBJ2-1, with D perhaps TRBD2 (6 bases). The CDR3 spans 15 residues. Trimming left V 0 bases short and J 0 bases short, with 7 bases between. Germline-derived CDR1 and CDR2 are SGHRS and YFSETQ. The CDR3 bases are TGCGCCAGCAGCTTGGTGGGGGGCTCCTACAATGAGCAGTTCTTC. Its protein product is CASSLVGGSYNEQFF.

The genes are TRBV19 and TRBJ2-1; 8 nucleotides line up with TRBD2. The CDR3 sequence is 13 residues long. The ends lost 1 base at V and 9 bases at J; junction bases unmatched: 2. Looked up from germline, CDR1 is LNHDA and CDR2 is SQIVND (reference sequence). In nucleotides, the CDR3 is TGTGCCAGTAGTATAGCGGGGGGGGCTGAGCAGTTCTTC. It codes for CASSIAGGAEQFF.

V and J are TRBV4-2 and TRBJ2-2; D is undetermined. The germline CDR1 and CDR2 sequences are LGHNA and YNFKEQ. The CDR3 is 12 residues long. V was cut by 1 base and J by 7 bases, with 4 bases left in between. CDR3 sequence (DNA): TGTGCCAGCAGCCAAGGGTTCGGGGAGCTGTTTTTT. Translating it yields CASSQGFGELFF.

This clone turned up a few times. The chain has TRBV5-4 and TRBJ2-4; D may match TRBD1 or TRBD2 (6 bases each). CDR3 length equals 14 residues. Trimming shortened V by 4 bases and J by 6 bases, and 14 bases separated the two germline ends. Germline CDR1 SGHNT, CDR2 YYREEE (reference sequence). CDR3: CASSPAGQGNIQYF. In DNA form, the CDR3 reads TGTGCCAGCAGCCCGGCGGGACAAGGAAACATTCAGTACTTC.

This clone was seen only a few times. The chain couples TRBV7-8 to TRBJ1-1; D is perhaps TRBD1 (5 bases). Germline-derived CDR1 and CDR2 are SGHVS and FQNEAQ. This CDR3 has 15 amino acids. The germline V and J ends were trimmed by 4 bases and 0 bases, with 12 bases remaining between them. The CDR3 sequence is CASSSTGTVNTEAFF. The CDR3 region has the DNA TGTGCCAGCAGCTCAACCGGGACGGTGAACACTGAAGCTTTCTTT.

J is TRBJ1-6 and V is TRBV7-9; D gene ambiguous. From germline, CDR1 is SEHNR and CDR2 FQNEAQ (reference sequence). Trimming took off 4 bases at V and 0 bases at J, with 7 bases between the two ends. This CDR3 has 15 amino acids. The CDR3 here is CASSSVSSYNSPLHF. CDR3 nucleotide sequence: TGTGCCAGCAGCTCAGTGAGCTCCTATAATTCACCCCTCCACTTT.

V usage is TRBV5-4 and J usage is TRBJ2-1, with a possible D match to TRBD1 (6 bases). CDR1 SGHNT and CDR2 YYREEE come from the germline V gene (reference sequence). V was cut by 1 base and J by 2 bases, with 10 bases left in between. The CDR3 runs to 15 residues. CDR3 coding DNA: TGTGCCAGCAGCTTGATGTGGGACACCTACAATGAGCAGTTCTTC. This sequence encodes CASSLMWDTYNEQFF. The whole variable domain, filled in from reference TRBV5-4 and TRBJ2-1, reads ETGVTQSPTHLIKTRGQQVTLRCSSQSGHNTVSWYQQALGQGPQFIFQYYREEENGRGNFPPRFSGLQFPNYSSELNVNALELDDSALYLCASSLMWDTYNEQFFGPGTRLTVL.

V gene TRBV14 combines with J gene TRBJ1-1; weak D call: TRBD1 (6 bases). V lost 1 base, J lost 2 bases, and 11 bases lay in between. The CDR3 is 15 amino acids. The germline V gene has CDR1 SGHDN and CDR2 FVKESK. The CDR3 nucleotides read TGTGCCAGCAGCCAAGCCTTCGGGGGCAACACTGAAGCTTTCTTT. Translated, it gives CASSQAFGGNTEAFF.

This sequence joins TRBV19 and TRBJ2-7, with 7 bases that match TRBD2. CDR3 size: 13 residues. Germline CDR1 is LNHDA and CDR2 is SQIVND (reference sequence). V shed 4 bases, J shed 9 bases, and the junction held 9 bases outside the gene matches. The CDR3 sequence: CASSTRTSSWQYF. Written as DNA, the CDR3 is TGTGCCAGTAGTACTCGGACTAGTTCTTGGCAGTACTTC.

This clone appeared once. The chain carries TRBV9 and TRBJ2-1, with D perhaps TRBD2 (6 bases). The V end was cut by 4 bases, the J end by 10 bases, with 12 bases between. The CDR3 contains 12 residues. CDR1 and CDR2 (germline): SGDLS, YYNGEE. CDR3 in DNA: TGTGCCAGCAGCACCCGACGGGAGGAGCAGTTCTTC. Protein sequence: CASSTRREEQFF.

The chain combines TRBV5-1 with TRBJ1-2; no reliable D call. CDR3 length: 12 residues. CDR1 is SGHRS and CDR2 is YFSETQ in the germline V gene. V shed 7 bases and J shed 8 bases, with 15 bases lying between them. The CDR3 DNA sequence: TGCGCCAGCGGTGGGCAGTTGGGAGGCTACACCTTC. This sequence encodes CASGGQLGGYTF.

The chain carries TRBV5-8 and TRBJ2-2; possible D gene TRBD1, 5 bases. The CDR3 covers 15 residues. Looked up from germline, CDR1 is SGHTS and CDR2 is YDEGEE. V dropped 7 bases and J dropped 0 bases, with 13 bases sitting between them. Written as DNA, the CDR3 is TGTGCCAGCGGCCGACAGATCGCGAACACCGGGGAGCTGTTTTTT. The encoded protein is CASGRQIANTGELFF. Filled out from reference TRBV5-8 and TRBJ2-2, the complete variable domain reads EAGVTQSPTHLIKTRGQQATLRCSPISGHTSVYWYQQALGLGLQFLLWYDEGEERNRGNFPPRFSGRQFPNYSSELNVNALELEDSALYLCASGRQIANTGELFFGEGSRLTVL.

This sequence joins TRBV5-1 and TRBJ1-1; D is unclear. This CDR3 spans 13 amino acids. Trimming removed 5 bases at V and 0 bases at J, with 8 bases between. In germline, CDR1 is SGHRS, CDR2 YFSETQ. DNA for the CDR3: TGCGCCAGCAGAACGCAAGTGAACACTGAAGCTTTCTTT. It codes for CASRTQVNTEAFF.

This sequence joins TRBV28 and TRBJ2-3, with D possibly TRBD1 on 6 matching bases. Trimming pared 6 bases from V and 4 bases from J, leaving 11 bases between. Germline V lookup: CDR1 MDHEN, CDR2 SYDVKM. This CDR3 is 13 amino acids long. CDR3 sequence: CASRLQGSDTQYF. In nucleotides, the CDR3 is TGTGCCAGCAGATTACAGGGTTCAGATACGCAGTATTTT.

The J gene is TRBJ1-5, the V gene TRBV28; possible D gene TRBD1, 5 bases. The germline V gene has CDR1 MDHEN and CDR2 SYDVKM. The CDR3 loop spans 12 amino acids. The V end was cut by 5 bases, the J end by 4 bases, with 6 bases between. CDR3 nucleotide sequence: TGTGCCAGCAGTAAGGGGAATCAGCCCCAGCATTTT. Its protein product is CASSKGNQPQHF.

This clone is a singleton in its sample. The genes are TRBV28 and TRBJ2-1, with 9 bases fitting TRBD2. V gave up 2 bases and J gave up 8 bases; unmatched junction bases: 10. The CDR3 consists of 16 residues. Germline V CDR1 and CDR2: MDHEN, SYDVKM. CDR3 region: CASSLSALAGSDEQFF. For the CDR3, the DNA is TGTGCCAGCAGTTTAAGCGCGCTAGCGGGATCTGATGAGCAGTTCTTC.

Details on this clone: The sample contains more than one DNA sequence encoding this CDR3. This chain joins TRBV28 and TRBJ2-3; 10 bases are a match to TRBD2. The CDR3 totals 16 residues. Germline V CDR1 and CDR2: MDHEN, SYDVKM. V gave up 2 bases and J gave up 3 bases; unmatched junction bases: 5. CDR3 sequence reads: CASSLPLGLATDTQYF. CDR3 DNA: TGTGCCAGCAGTTTACCCCTGGGACTAGCGACAGATACGCAGTATTTT. Together with reference TRBV28 and TRBJ2-3, the CDR3 gives the full variable domain: DVKVTQSSRYLVKRTGEKVFLECVQDMDHENMFWYRQDPGLGLRLIYFSYDVKMKEKGDIPEGYSVSREKKERFSLILESASTNQTSMYLCASSLPLGLATDTQYFGPGTRLTVL.

Worth noting for this clone: One end of the junction fails to match germline, which may point to a read error. The chain links TRBV29-1 to TRBJ2-3; D gene uncertain. This CDR3 has 15 amino acids. Germline V gives CDR1 SQVTM, CDR2 ANQGSEA. The CDR3 loop reads CSVAENLPMAYTQYF. In nucleotides, the CDR3 is TGCAGCGTTGCGGAGAACCTTCCAATGGCGTATACACAGTATTTT.

The gene calls are TRBV5-6 and TRBJ2-1; tentative D call: TRBD2 (6 bases). The germline V and J ends were trimmed by 0 bases and 14 bases, with 18 bases remaining between them. Per the germline V gene, CDR1 is SGHDT and CDR2 is YYEEEE. CDR3 size: 14 residues. The CDR3 spells CASSLDGPGGGEFF. The CDR3 DNA is TGTGCCAGCAGCTTGGATGGCCCCGGGGGAGGTGAGTTCTTC.

The rearrangement joins TRBV7-9 to TRBJ2-5; 9 bases map to TRBD2. The germline CDR1 and CDR2 sequences are SEHNR and FQNEAQ (reference sequence). V shed 7 bases and J 5 bases; nucleotides not matched to a gene: 14. This CDR3 is built from 16 residues. This chain's CDR3 is CASMEFAGGLDETQYF. The CDR3 bases are TGTGCCAGCATGGAATTTGCGGGAGGGCTGGATGAGACCCAGTACTTC.

The V gene is TRBV28, the J gene TRBJ1-5; D uncertain. CDR1 is MDHEN and CDR2 is SYDVKM in the germline V gene. The CDR3 spans 15 residues. The ends were cut back, 2 bases at V and 2 bases at J, with 10 bases in the middle. The DNA for the CDR3 is TGTGCCAGCAGTTTACTGCGGGTTGGCAATCAGCCCCAGCATTTT. Amino acid sequence: CASSLLRVGNQPQHF.

The J gene is TRBJ1-5, the V gene TRBV30; D ambiguous. This CDR3 has 13 residues. Germline V gives CDR1 GTSNPN, CDR2 SVGIG (reference sequence). The germline V and J ends were trimmed by 1 base and 8 bases, with 12 bases remaining between them. This CDR3 is CAWSDRGRKPQHF. DNA for the CDR3: TGTGCCTGGAGTGACCGTGGTCGAAAGCCCCAGCATTTT.

The rearrangement links TRBV7-7 to TRBJ2-7, with D unclear. The CDR3 sequence is 14 residues long. The germline V gene encodes CDR1 SSHAT and CDR2 FNYEAQ (reference sequence). CDR3 nucleotide sequence: TGTGCTCCTACTACACCTAGTTCGGGCTACGAGCAGTACTTC. It is translated as CAPTTPSSGYEQYF.

On this clone itself: A read error is possible here, since a much larger clone lies one base away. This chain connects TRBV4-1 to TRBJ2-1; possibly TRBD2 for D (6 bases). Looked up from germline, CDR1 is MGHRA and CDR2 is YSYEKL. This CDR3 is built from 16 residues. The CDR3 reads CASSLGGRRINNKQFF. In DNA form, the CDR3 reads TGCGCCAGCAGTCTCGGAGGGAGGCGAATTAACAATAAGCAGTTCTTC.

The chain combines TRBV5-8 with TRBJ2-5, with TRBD1 identical over 9 bases. Germline lookup yields CDR1 SGHTS and CDR2 YDEGEE. The CDR3 totals 15 residues. V dropped 3 bases and J dropped 0; count of bases not matched to a gene: 3. CDR3 protein: CASSSQGANQETQYF. DNA for the CDR3: TGTGCCAGCAGCTCACAGGGGGCAAACCAAGAGACCCAGTACTTC.